Below, 14 T cell receptor beta chains from the same sample are listed, as sequenced in a study of response to subunit inactivated influenza vaccine (dated by TCRdb to the late 2010s). The library was made by RT-PCR. Sequencing instrument: Illumina HiSeq 2500. The public reads were reprocessed in TCRdb via fastp at Q25 and MiXCR, keeping in-frame beta chains. Rows with one shared CDR3 protein collapse into an entry with the most common genes and DNA. A total of about 700,000 distinct CDR3 sequences appear in this sample, 11% to 15% of them only once. Jointly, the top ten make up 7.5% to 8% of the sample. This sample comprised PBMCs from blood, obtained around two weeks before vaccination. Every receptor here comes from a man between 50 and 59 years old who received an inactivated influenza vaccine. Donor details come from another sample of the same person, matched by shared clones.

This clonotype appeared a few times. The chain has TRBV20-1 and TRBJ2-1; TRBD2 matches at 8 bases. This CDR3 comprises 14 residues. The V segment lost 3 bases and the J segment 7 bases; nucleotides outside the gene matches: 8. The germline V gene has CDR1 DFQATT and CDR2 SNEGSKA (reference sequence). The CDR3 loop reads CSARRGAHGNEQFF. CDR3 bases: TGCAGTGCTAGGCGGGGGGCCCACGGAAATGAGCAGTTCTTC.

The J gene is TRBJ2-7, the V gene TRBV20-1, with TRBD1 matching over 9 bases. The CDR3 consists of 14 residues. Germline trimming cut 6 bases from V and 0 bases from J; bases unmatched to any gene: 6. Germline CDR1 is DFQATT and CDR2 is SNEGSKA (reference sequence). The CDR3 region has the DNA TGCAGTGCGACCATGGGACAGGGCTCCTACGAGCAGTACTTC. Protein product: CSATMGQGSYEQYF.

This clonotype was seen only a few times. The genes are TRBV12-3 or TRBV12-4 and TRBJ2-2; 10 positions agree with TRBD1. The CDR3 runs to 14 residues. The V gene end was trimmed by 6 bases and the J gene end by 6 bases; junction bases not matched to a gene: 4. The CDR3 bases are TGTGCCAGCAGCTGGACAGGGGGTGCCGGGGAGCTGTTTTTT. Translation gives CASSWTGGAGELFF.

This clonotype was seen only a few times. V and J are TRBV10-3 and TRBJ2-7; 9 bases align to TRBD1. The CDR3 sequence is 13 residues long. V dropped 8 bases and J dropped 6; count of bases not matched to a gene: 8. The germline V gene encodes CDR1 ENHRY and CDR2 SYGVKD. CDR3 amino acids: CAISRDRAGEQYF. In nucleotides, the CDR3 is TGTGCCATCTCCAGGGACAGGGCTGGCGAGCAGTACTTC.

This sequence joins TRBV28 and TRBJ2-5; D not certain. The CDR3 has 15 amino acids. The germline V gene encodes CDR1 MDHEN and CDR2 SYDVKM. Trimming left V 5 bases short and J 4 bases short, with 17 bases between. CDR3 in amino acids: CASSPSRSTAETQYF. CDR3 DNA sequence: TGTGCCAGCAGTCCCTCCCGGTCGACGGCAGAGACCCAGTACTTC.

This rearrangement joins TRBV20-1 to TRBJ2-1, with D tentatively TRBD1 or TRBD2 (5 bases each). CDR1 and CDR2 from the germline V gene are DFQATT and SNEGSKA (reference sequence). V shed 7 bases and J shed 6 bases, with 19 bases lying between them. This CDR3 spans 14 amino acids. CDR3 protein: CSGGPTLVFNEQFF. Written as DNA, the CDR3 is TGCAGTGGGGGACCGACGTTAGTATTCAATGAGCAGTTCTTC.

This clonotype occurred many times. The V call is TRBV7-8, the J call TRBJ2-6; D is undetermined. The CDR3 totals 14 residues. Trimming removed 7 bases from V and 0 bases from J, with 7 bases in between. Germline V gene lookup returns CDR1 SGHVS and CDR2 FQNEAQ. DNA of the CDR3: TGTGCCAGCACCCCCGTCTCTGGGGCCAACGTCCTGACTTTC. Amino acid sequence: CASTPVSGANVLTF.

The rearrangement joins TRBV3-1 to TRBJ2-7; 8 nucleotides align to TRBD1. The germline V gene has CDR1 LGHDT and CDR2 YNNKEL (reference sequence). The CDR3 is made up of 17 amino acids. Trimming removed 0 bases from V and 3 bases from J; junction bases left unmatched: 10. This CDR3 reads CASSQDARLDRDYEQYF. For the CDR3, the DNA is TGTGCCAGCAGCCAAGATGCAAGATTGGACAGGGACTACGAGCAGTACTTC.

This clonotype came up a few times. This chain joins TRBV7-2 and TRBJ2-1; TRBD1 matches at 10 bases. Germline-derived CDR1 and CDR2 are SGHTA and FQGNSA. With V trimmed by 4 bases and J by 2 bases, 2 bases remained unmatched. The CDR3 has 15 amino acids. CDR3 nucleotides: TGTGCCAGCAGCTACGACAGGGGGCCCTACAATGAGCAGTTCTTC. It translates to CASSYDRGPYNEQFF.

This clonotype has a handful of counts. J is TRBJ2-1 and V is TRBV7-6; 8 positions agree with TRBD2. There are 16 residues in the CDR3. CDR1 and CDR2 (germline): SGHVS, FNYEAQ. Unmatched junction bases numbered 7, after V lost 6 bases and J lost 0 bases. The CDR3 nucleotides are TGTGCCAGCAGGCAGGGCAGCGGGAGCTCCTACAATGAGCAGTTCTTC. Its translation: CASRQGSGSSYNEQFF.

The chain employs TRBV6-2 or TRBV6-3 and TRBJ1-2; 7 nucleotides agree with TRBD1. CDR1 is MNHEY and CDR2 is SVGEGT in the germline V gene. The V gene end was trimmed by 6 bases and the J gene end by 2 bases; junction bases not matched to a gene: 3. The CDR3 has 13 residues. The CDR3: CASRQDRNYGYTF. In DNA, the CDR3 is TGTGCCAGCAGACAGGACAGGAACTATGGCTACACCTTC.

This clonotype appeared many times. The chain joins TRBV5-1 to TRBJ1-2; D possibly corresponds to TRBD1 (5 bases). Germline CDR1 reads SGHRS; CDR2 reads YFSETQ. V shed 4 bases and J shed 4 bases, with 17 bases lying between them. The CDR3 runs 15 residues. The CDR3 reads CASSPQGPLSYGYTF. Here the CDR3 DNA reads TGCGCCAGCAGCCCCCAGGGACCCCTATCCTATGGCTACACCTTC.

This clonotype was counted between two and nine times. The V and J genes are TRBV7-2 and TRBJ2-5; 8 nucleotides align to TRBD2. This CDR3 has 15 residues. The ends lost 3 bases at V and 2 bases at J; junction bases unmatched: 5. Germline V gene data show CDR1 as SGHTA and CDR2 as FQGNSA. The DNA for the CDR3 is TGTGCCAGCAGCTTCAACGCGGGAGGACAAGAGACCCAGTACTTC. It translates to CASSFNAGGQETQYF.

This clonotype showed up many times. The chain employs TRBV20-1 and TRBJ2-5; the D gene is possibly TRBD1 (6 bases). V was trimmed by 0 bases and J by 1 base, leaving 18 bases between them. Per the germline V gene, CDR1 is DFQATT and CDR2 is SNEGSKA (reference sequence). CDR3 length: 17 amino acids. This CDR3 is CSARDPPPRTAQETQYF. CDR3 DNA: TGCAGTGCTAGAGATCCCCCGCCCCGGACAGCCCAAGAGACCCAGTACTTC.